The 5 T cell receptor beta chains below all came from one sample that was sequenced in a study of cytomegalovirus exposure and HLA in healthy donors. 13 Jbeta primers and 60 Vbeta primers were used for the PCR. Clones were read by immunoSEQ multiplex PCR, and TCRdb kept only the in-frame ones, dropping some. The sample gives fewer than 120,000 clones, over 60% of which show up once; around an eighth is in the top ten. The sequenced material came from PBMCs. Source of these receptors: a man aged 25 to 45 in good health and CMV-seropositive.

J is TRBJ2-5 and V is TRBV11-3; D is unclear. V was shortened by 2 bases and J by 7 bases, with 11 bases between the two germline ends. The CDR3 covers 13 residues. Germline values: CDR1 SGHNT, CDR2 YENEEA. The CDR3 nucleotides read TGTGCCAGCAGCTTAAGATCGTCGGGGACCCAGTACTTC. Residues: CASSLRSSGTQYF.

This clone was seen a few times. The chain carries TRBV19 and TRBJ2-2; no clear D gene. V was clipped by 3 bases and J by 4 bases, with 9 bases between them. This CDR3 is built from 14 residues. The V gene's germline CDR1 is LNHDA and CDR2 SQIVND (reference sequence). CDR3 coding DNA: TGTGCCAGTAGTATGACTGCCCCCACCGGGGAGCTGTTTTTT. Amino acids: CASSMTAPTGELFF.

The chain couples TRBV5-4 to TRBJ2-3; a possible D gene is TRBD2 (6 bases). The CDR3 is 16 residues long. V dropped 1 base and J dropped 1 base, with 13 bases sitting between them. Germline CDR1 and CDR2: SGHNT and YYREEE (reference sequence). CDR3 region: CASSLKVAAGTDTQYF. CDR3 DNA: TGTGCCAGCAGCTTGAAGGTAGCGGCAGGCACAGATACGCAGTATTTT.

J is TRBJ1-1 and V is TRBV13; maybe TRBD1 (6 bases). Trimming stripped 4 bases from V and 9 bases from J, with 18 bases between. This CDR3 contains 14 residues. Germline V lookup: CDR1 PRHDT, CDR2 FYEKMQ (reference sequence). CDR3 protein: CASSSSSDRSQAFF. CDR3 in DNA: TGTGCCAGCAGCTCCTCTTCAGACAGGTCCCAAGCTTTCTTT.

This rearrangement joins TRBV11-2 to TRBJ1-4; D remains ambiguous. With 5 bases removed from V and 8 bases from J, the gap between germline ends came to 24 bases. Germline loops: CDR1 SGHAT, CDR2 FQNNGV. The CDR3 is 17 residues long. CDR3 in DNA: TGTGCCAGCAGCAGTGAACCGAGGAGGGCCCTTCTGGAAAAACTGTTTTTT. Amino acids: CASSSEPRRALLEKLFF.